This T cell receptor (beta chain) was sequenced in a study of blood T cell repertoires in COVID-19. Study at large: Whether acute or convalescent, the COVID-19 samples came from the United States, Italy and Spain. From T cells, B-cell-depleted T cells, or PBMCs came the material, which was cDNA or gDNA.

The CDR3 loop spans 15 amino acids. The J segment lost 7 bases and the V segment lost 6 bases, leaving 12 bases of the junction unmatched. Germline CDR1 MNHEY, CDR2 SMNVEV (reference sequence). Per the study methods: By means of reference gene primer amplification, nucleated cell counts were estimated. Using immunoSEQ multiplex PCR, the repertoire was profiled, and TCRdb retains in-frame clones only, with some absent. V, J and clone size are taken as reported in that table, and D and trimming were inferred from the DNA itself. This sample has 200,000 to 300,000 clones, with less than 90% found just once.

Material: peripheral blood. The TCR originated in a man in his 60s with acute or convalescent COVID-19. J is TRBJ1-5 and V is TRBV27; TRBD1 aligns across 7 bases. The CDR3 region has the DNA TGTGCCAGCAGCCGCGGGACAGTTCCCAGGCAGCCCCAGCATTTT. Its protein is CASSRGTVPRQPQHF.